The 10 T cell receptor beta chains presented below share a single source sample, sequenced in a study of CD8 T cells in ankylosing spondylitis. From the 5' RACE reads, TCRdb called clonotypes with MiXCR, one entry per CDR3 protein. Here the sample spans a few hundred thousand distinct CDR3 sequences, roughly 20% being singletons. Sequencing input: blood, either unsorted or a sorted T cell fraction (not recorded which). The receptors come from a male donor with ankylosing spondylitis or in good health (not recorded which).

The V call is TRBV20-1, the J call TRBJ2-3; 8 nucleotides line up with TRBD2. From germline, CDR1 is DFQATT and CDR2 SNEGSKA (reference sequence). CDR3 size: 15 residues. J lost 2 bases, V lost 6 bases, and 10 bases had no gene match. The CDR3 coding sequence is TGCAGTGCCGAAGTAGGGCGGGGGGTCACAGATACGCAGTATTTT. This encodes CSAEVGRGVTDTQYF.

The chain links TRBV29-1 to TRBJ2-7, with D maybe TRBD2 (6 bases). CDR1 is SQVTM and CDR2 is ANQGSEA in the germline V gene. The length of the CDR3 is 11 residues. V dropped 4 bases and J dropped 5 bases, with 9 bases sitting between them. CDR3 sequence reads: CSVVWGDEQYF. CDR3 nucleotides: TGCAGCGTTGTGTGGGGGGACGAGCAGTACTTC.

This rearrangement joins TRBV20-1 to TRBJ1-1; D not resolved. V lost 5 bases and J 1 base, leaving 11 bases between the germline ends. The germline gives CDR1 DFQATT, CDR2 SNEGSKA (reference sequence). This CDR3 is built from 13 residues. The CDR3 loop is CSAEYLRNTEAFF. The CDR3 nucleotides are TGCAGTGCTGAGTACTTAAGGAACACTGAAGCTTTCTTT.

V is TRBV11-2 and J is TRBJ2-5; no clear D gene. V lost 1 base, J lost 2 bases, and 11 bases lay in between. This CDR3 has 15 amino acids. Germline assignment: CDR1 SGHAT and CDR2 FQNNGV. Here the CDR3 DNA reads TGTGCCAGCAGCTTAGGGTTCGGCAGTCAAGAGACCCAGTACTTC. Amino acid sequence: CASSLGFGSQETQYF. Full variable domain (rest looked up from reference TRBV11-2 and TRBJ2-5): EAGVAQSPRYKIIEKRQSVAFWCNPISGHATLYWYQQILGQGPKLLIQFQNNGVVDDSQLPKDRFSAERLKGVDSTLKIQPAKLEDSAVYLCASSLGFGSQETQYFGPGTRLLVL.

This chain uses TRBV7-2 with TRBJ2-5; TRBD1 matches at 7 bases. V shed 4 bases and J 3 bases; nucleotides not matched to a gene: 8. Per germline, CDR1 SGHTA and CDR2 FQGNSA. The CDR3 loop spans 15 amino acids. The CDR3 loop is CASSYGQDLEETQYF. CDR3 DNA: TGTGCCAGCAGCTACGGACAGGACCTTGAAGAGACCCAGTACTTC.

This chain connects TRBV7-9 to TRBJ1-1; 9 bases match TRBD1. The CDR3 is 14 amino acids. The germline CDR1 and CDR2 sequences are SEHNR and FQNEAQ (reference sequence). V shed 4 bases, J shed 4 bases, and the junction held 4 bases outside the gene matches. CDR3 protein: CASSSATGGTEAFF. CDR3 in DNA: TGTGCCAGCAGCTCCGCGACAGGGGGCACTGAAGCTTTCTTT.

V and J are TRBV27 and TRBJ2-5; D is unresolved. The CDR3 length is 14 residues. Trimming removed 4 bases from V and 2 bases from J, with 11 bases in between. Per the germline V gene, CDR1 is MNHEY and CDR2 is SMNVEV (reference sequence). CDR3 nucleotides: TGTGCCAGCAGTTCCTACTACGGTCAAGAGACCCAGTACTTC. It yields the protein CASSSYYGQETQYF.

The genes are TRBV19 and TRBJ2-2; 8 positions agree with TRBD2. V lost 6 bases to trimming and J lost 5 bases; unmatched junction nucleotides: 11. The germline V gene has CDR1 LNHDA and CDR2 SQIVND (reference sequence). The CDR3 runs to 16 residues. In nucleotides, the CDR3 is TGTGCCAGTAGGCCCCCAGGGTCTAGCGGGACCGGGGAGCTGTTTTTT. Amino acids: CASRPPGSSGTGELFF.

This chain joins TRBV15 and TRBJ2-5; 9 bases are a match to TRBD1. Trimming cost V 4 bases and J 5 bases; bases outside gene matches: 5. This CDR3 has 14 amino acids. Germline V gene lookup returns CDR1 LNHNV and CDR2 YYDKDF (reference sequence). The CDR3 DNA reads TGTGCCACCAGCACGGGGACAGGGAGGGAGACCCAGTACTTC. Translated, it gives CATSTGTGRETQYF. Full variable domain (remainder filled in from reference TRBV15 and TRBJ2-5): DAMVIQNPRYQVTQFGKPVTLSCSQTLNHNVMYWYQQKSSQAPKLLFHYYDKDFNNEADTPDNFQSRRPNTSFCFLDIRSPGLGDTAMYLCATSTGTGRETQYFGPGTRLLVL.

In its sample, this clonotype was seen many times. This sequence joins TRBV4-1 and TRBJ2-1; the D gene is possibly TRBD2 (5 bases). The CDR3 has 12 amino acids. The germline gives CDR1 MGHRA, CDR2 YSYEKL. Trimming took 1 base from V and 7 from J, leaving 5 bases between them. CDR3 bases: TGCGCCAGCAGCCAAGGAGGGAATGAGCAGTTCTTC. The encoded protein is CASSQGGNEQFF.